This TCR beta chain derives from a study of beta chain features in type 1 diabetes (dated by TCRdb to 2017 to 2018). With regard to the full study: Mean age, gender distribution, total cell number and subset yield were not different between patients and healthy donors. A total of roughly 100 million sorted cells were examined across all samples, and RNA yield correlated strongly with the number of cells per subset. The study compared TCRB repertoires of sorted circulating CD4+ T cell subsets between recently diagnosed type 1 diabetes patients and matched healthy donors. Naive and central memory subsets were obtained from all 30 or so donors, but regulatory and stem cell-like memory subsets were isolated from only 8 patients and about 8 healthy donors. Overall results and qualifications from the work: Shorter templates might be favored by PCR, yet because patient and control samples were amplified and corrected together, any such skew would affect both groups equally. Naive, central memory and regulatory TCRB repertoires appeared to be more similar among patients than among healthy donors. A moderate but significant shortening of TCRB CDR3 length was observed in type 1 diabetes patients in all four CD4+ subsets. Sequencing cDNA rather than genomic DNA could over-represent highly expressing activated cells, although activation and CD3 levels did not differ between groups. HLA sub-analyses involved small numbers of individuals, so any influence of HLA type on TCRB rearrangement remained unresolved. Patients with type 1 diabetes made fewer insertions and deleted more nucleotides at VDJ recombination sites, implying thymic rearrangement abnormalities.

From each donor, a single peripheral blood sample of around 120 mL on average was drawn into heparinised tubes. Using a panel that included CD45RO, CCR7, CD25, CD127, CD95 and CD27, naive, central memory, regulatory and stem cell-like memory CD4+ T cells were sorted on a BD FACSAria II. All sorted populations exceeded 95% purity. PBMCs were isolated right away by Lymphoprep density gradient centrifugation and were stained directly, without culture. To minimize batch effects, samples were stained and sorted in pairs, one healthy donor with one patient per experiment. Cut back by 6 bases and 2 bases, the V and J ends lie 14 bases apart. The CDR3 contains 16 residues, cysteine and phenylalanine counted. Solely the CDR3 DNA is kept, with 48 bases framed from the first base. The germline V gene (reference sequence) yields MNHEY for CDR1 and SMNVEV for CDR2. About this clone itself: Its antigen remains unidentified. There are no base qualities to consult, and no much larger clone falls within one base.

The entire isolated RNA was reverse transcribed using the High Capacity cDNA Reverse Transcription Kit, and thus expressed TCRB transcripts were sequenced. Deep immunoSEQ sequencing was applied to naive, central memory and regulatory T cell samples, giving an average of approximately 4 million total reads per sample. Sorted cells were lysed in RLT buffer, and RNA was extracted using DNase-treated RNeasy Micro or Mini kits according to cell number. Each cell subset was processed on its own to prevent cross-contamination, while patient and healthy donor samples were processed together. The immunoSEQ multiplex PCR was used to amplify TCRB sequences from cDNA, generating 87-bp fragments that spanned the CDR3 region. Sequencing of the amplicons was performed on the Illumina HiSeq platform. From the authors' description of their analysis: PCR bias was corrected computationally using synthetic template baselines, and reads within Hamming distance 2 were collapsed, with unmergeable singletons discarded. Reads were aligned against IMGT so that V, D and J genes, CDR3 length and insertions or deletions at six rearrangement sites could be assigned. Within each subset, clonotype counts were normalized to sorted cell number, and only after that were true diversity and Gini coefficients computed with the tcR R package. The overlap coefficient, calculated on TCRB nucleotide sequences, was used to quantify repertoire sharing. This is the immuneACCESS table as TCRdb keeps it, with only in-frame sequences that have V and J called. A part of the clones is gone; compared with another copy, unresolved V genes explain less than half, and the rest is unexplained. V and J calls and clone size are given by that table; D and trimming were obtained from the DNA. The sample records 300,000 or so clones, 8% of which are singletons. The top ten hold approximately 0.44% of the sample.

The source material was central memory CD4+ T cells from blood. The clonotype comes from a woman aged 18-35 years in good health. In this chain, TRBV27 is recombined with TRBJ2-6; no confident D gene assignment can be made. This receptor has the CDR3 CASSHYGRAGANVLTF. The DNA reads TGTGCCAGCAGCCACTACGGACGGGCTGGGGCCAACGTCCTGACTTTC.